This T cell receptor (beta chain) was retrieved from a study of T cells expressing NK-cell markers. The TCR beta cDNA came from 5'RACE template switching with UMIs. One entry per CDR3 protein, without DNA, is what TCRdb gives after re-calling the 5' RACE reads. The sample's table shows about 460,000 distinct CDR3 sequences. General study results and limits: Whether expanded NKG2C+ T cell clones were HCMV-specific remained unclear. A handful of donors likewise had their CD3+CD56-NKG2C+ fraction led by these clonotypes.

Germline V gene lookup returns CDR1 MNHNY and CDR2 SVGAGI (reference sequence). The CDR3 runs 17 residues. With respect to this clonotype: Its antigen is undetermined.

The clonotype originates from a woman aged 50 to 60 in good health. Sequenced: blood T cells: a sorted CD56 or NKG2C T cell subset, CD4+ or CD8+ T cells, or bulk PBMC T cells (not recorded which). The rearrangement links TRBV6-6 to TRBJ2-1; TCRdb's D gene call, TRBD1, goes unchecked for lack of DNA. This CDR3 is CASSKTLGQGTYNEQFF.